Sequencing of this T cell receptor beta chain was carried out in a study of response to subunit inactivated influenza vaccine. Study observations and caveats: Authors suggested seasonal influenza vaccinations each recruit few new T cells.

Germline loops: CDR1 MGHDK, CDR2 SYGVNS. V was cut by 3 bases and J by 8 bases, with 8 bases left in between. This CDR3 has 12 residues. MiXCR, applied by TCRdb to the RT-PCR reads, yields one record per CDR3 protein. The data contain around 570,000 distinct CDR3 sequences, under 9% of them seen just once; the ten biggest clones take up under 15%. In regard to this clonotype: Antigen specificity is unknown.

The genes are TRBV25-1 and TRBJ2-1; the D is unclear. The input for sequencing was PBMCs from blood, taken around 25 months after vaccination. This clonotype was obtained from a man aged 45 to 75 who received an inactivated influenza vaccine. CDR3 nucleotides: TGTGCCAGCAGTGAGGGGATGGATGAGCAGTTCTTC. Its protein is CASSEGMDEQFF.